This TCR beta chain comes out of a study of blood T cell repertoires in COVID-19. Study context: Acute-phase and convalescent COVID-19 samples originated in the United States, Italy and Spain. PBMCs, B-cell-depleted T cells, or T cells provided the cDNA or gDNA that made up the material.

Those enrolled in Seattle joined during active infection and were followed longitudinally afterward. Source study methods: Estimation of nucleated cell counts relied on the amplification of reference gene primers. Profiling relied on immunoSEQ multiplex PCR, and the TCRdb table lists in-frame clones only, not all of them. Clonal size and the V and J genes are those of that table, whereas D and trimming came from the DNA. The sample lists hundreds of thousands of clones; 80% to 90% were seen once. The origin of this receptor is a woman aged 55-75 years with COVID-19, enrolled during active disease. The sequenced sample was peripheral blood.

CDR3 region: CASSPTGGGTEAFF. CDR3 coding DNA: TGTGCCAGCAGCCCGACAGGGGGTGGCACTGAAGCTTTCTTT. This chain uses TRBV7-3 with TRBJ1-1; TRBD1 matches 9 bases. The CDR3 consists of 14 residues. V shed 5 bases, J shed 4 bases, and the junction held 5 bases outside the gene matches. Germline V CDR1 and CDR2: SGHTA, FQGTGA.